This TCR beta chain was recorded in a study of CD8+ T cells in alopecia areata. Study details: Twice daily, treated patients received 5 to 10 mg of oral tofacitinib. Regarding the study as a whole: On tofacitinib, scalp and blood still held many of the expanded lesional clones. Among the 100 top clones, expanded CD8+ clones, like scalp clonality, were significantly decreased by tofacitinib.

The authors extracted RNA and reverse transcribed it into cDNA as the sequencing template. Libraries were prepared by immunoSEQ multiplex PCR; TCRdb keeps only in-frame clonotypes and omits some of them. The sample consists of about 180,000 clones, 53% of them appearing once. The sample holds a few counts of this clone. Its antigen is as yet unknown. The sample's treatment: oral pan-JAK inhibitor, 5-10 mg twice daily. Collected material from alopecia areata patients comprised lesional scalp punch biopsies and peripheral blood. Unmatched junction bases numbered 9, after V lost 2 bases and J lost 7 bases. The CDR3 extends over 16 amino acids. CDR1 and CDR2 from the germline V gene are MGHDK and SYGVNS.

The source is a human donor with alopecia areata. The sample here was CD8+ T cells sorted from blood, taken at week 24, from a patient treated with tofacitinib. The J gene is TRBJ2-2, the V gene TRBV25-1, with 8 positions matching TRBD1. The CDR3 DNA reads as TGTGCCAGCAGTGAAGCGGGACAGGATTTTCTCGGGGAGCTGTTTTTT. Encoded protein: CASSEAGQDFLGELFF. Combining the CDR3 with reference TRBV25-1 and TRBJ2-2 gives the whole variable domain EADIYQTPRYLVIGTGKKITLECSQTMGHDKMYWYQQDPGMELHLIHYSYGVNSTEKGDLSSESTVSRIRTEHFPLTLESARPSHTSQYLCASSEAGQDFLGELFFGEGSRLTVL.